A single sample gave rise to the 32 T cell receptor beta chains below, sequenced in a study of blood T cell repertoires in COVID-19. Data came from immunoSEQ multiplex PCR; TCRdb stores just in-frame clones and leaves some out. The table has over 85,000 clones, roughly 92% seen once; the top ten hold less than 2%. Sequencing was done on a sample of peripheral blood. Receptors originate from a woman in her forties or fifties with COVID-19, enrolled during active disease.

This clone was seen just once. The chain has TRBV14 and TRBJ1-4; no definite D call. The CDR3 runs to 12 residues. Per the germline V gene, CDR1 is SGHDN and CDR2 is FVKESK. V shed 4 bases and J shed 15 bases, with 15 bases lying between them. CDR3 in DNA: TGTGCCAGCAGCCTACTTAACGGTAGAATGTTTTTT. Translation: CASSLLNGRMFF.

V and J are TRBV7-8 and TRBJ1-3, with D tentatively TRBD1 (5 bases). Between the trimmed V and J ends, which lost 5 bases and 0 bases, there was a span of 17 bases. The CDR3 is 17 residues long. Germline loops: CDR1 SGHVS, CDR2 FQNEAQ. The CDR3 DNA reads TGTGCCAGCAGCCTGCGACAGCGCCTGAACTCTGGAAACACCATATATTTT. Translated: CASSLRQRLNSGNTIYF.

The genes are TRBV11-2 and TRBJ2-7; TRBD1 might be the D (6 bases). V lost 8 bases, J lost 3 bases, and 17 bases lay in between. CDR1 and CDR2 from the germline V gene are SGHAT and FQNNGV. The length of the CDR3 is 14 residues. The CDR3 here is CASANQGTFYEQYV. CDR3 nucleotides: TGTGCCAGCGCGAACCAGGGGACATTCTACGAGCAGTACGTC.

V gene TRBV25-1 combines with J gene TRBJ1-4; no clear D gene. Germline lookup yields CDR1 MGHDK and CDR2 SYGVNS. Trimming left V 7 bases short and J 4 bases short, with 19 bases between. CDR3 length: 16 residues. CDR3 region: CASIPALGDYNEKLFF. The CDR3 region has the DNA TGTGCCAGCATTCCTGCCCTAGGTGATTATAATGAAAAACTGTTTTTT.

The chain carries TRBV2 and TRBJ1-2, with 8 bases fitting TRBD1. The V gene's germline CDR1 is SNHLY and CDR2 FYNNEI. V lost 7 bases and J lost 6; bases outside the gene matches: 7. This CDR3 has 13 residues. In DNA, the CDR3 is TGTGCCAGCACCGACAGGGGTATGGATGGCTACACCTTC. This sequence encodes CASTDRGMDGYTF.

This chain uses TRBV15 with TRBJ2-5; D may be TRBD1 (5 bases). This CDR3 comprises 12 residues. The germline V gene encodes CDR1 LNHNV and CDR2 YYDKDF (reference sequence). Trimming took 5 bases from V and 5 from J, leaving 9 bases between them. The CDR3 loop reads CATSLSGETQYF. DNA of the CDR3: TGTGCCACCAGCTTGTCAGGGGAGACCCAGTACTTC.

The chain employs TRBV5-1 and TRBJ1-2; D might be TRBD1 (5 bases). The CDR3 has 13 amino acids. Germline loops: CDR1 SGHRS, CDR2 YFSETQ. Trimming took off 3 bases at V and 3 bases at J, with 9 bases between the two ends. In DNA, the CDR3 is TGCGCCAGCAGCTCGTCGGGGGACTATGGCTACACCTTC. Its protein is CASSSSGDYGYTF.

This chain connects TRBV27 to TRBJ2-5; unclear D gene. Trimming removed 7 bases at V and 7 bases at J, with 13 bases between. The length of the CDR3 is 12 residues. Germline V CDR1 and CDR2: MNHEY, SMNVEV (reference sequence). The CDR3 sequence is CASTSLLGTQYF. In nucleotides, the CDR3 is TGTGCCAGCACCTCCTTACTTGGGACCCAGTACTTC.

The gene calls are TRBV14 and TRBJ2-3; 8 bases fit TRBD2. V lost 2 bases to trimming and J lost 0 bases; unmatched junction nucleotides: 1. Germline lookup yields CDR1 SGHDN and CDR2 FVKESK. This CDR3 contains 15 residues. CDR3 amino acids: CASSQRGGSTDTQYF. DNA for the CDR3: TGTGCCAGCAGCCAACGGGGGGGTAGCACAGATACGCAGTATTTT.

The chain recombines TRBV7-7 with TRBJ2-5, with a possible D match to TRBD1 (6 bases). There are 16 residues in the CDR3. Trimming took 5 bases from V and 5 from J, leaving 21 bases between them. Germline V gives CDR1 SSHAT, CDR2 FNYEAQ (reference sequence). The CDR3 DNA follows: TGTGCCAGCAGCCAGAACCACAGGGTCGGCAGCGAGACCCAGTACTTC. Its protein product is CASSQNHRVGSETQYF.

The chain has TRBV24-1 and TRBJ1-2; 11 bases agree with TRBD1. With V trimmed by 12 bases and J by 5 bases, 10 bases remained unmatched. The CDR3 is made up of 14 amino acids. Germline CDR1 is KGHDR and CDR2 is SFDVKD. The CDR3 sequence is CAASDRGLHYGYTF. The CDR3 DNA is TGTGCCGCCTCGGACAGGGGGCTGCATTATGGCTACACCTTC.

This clone has a single count. The V gene is TRBV5-8, the J gene TRBJ1-6; 8 bases fit TRBD1. The V and J ends lost 0 bases and 7 bases, in that order; junction bases with no gene match: 12. Per the germline V gene, CDR1 is SGHTS and CDR2 is YDEGEE. CDR3 size: 18 residues. CDR3 coding DNA: TGTGCCAGCAGCTTGGGGTCAAGGGCAGGGGGCTCCAATTCACCCCTCCACTTT. It is translated as CASSLGSRAGGSNSPLHF.

J is TRBJ1-2 and V is TRBV1. TRBV1 is a known pseudogene. The CDR3 has 13 residues. In DNA, the CDR3 is TGCACCAGCAGCCAAAGGAGAAACTATGGCTACACCTTC. It yields the protein CTSSQRRNYGYTF.

The chain combines TRBV5-5 with TRBJ1-2, with TRBD1 identical over 12 bases. The junction had 17 bases not matched to a gene; V was cut back by 4 bases and J by 4 bases. The CDR3 length is 19 residues. Germline assignment: CDR1 SGHKS and CDR2 YYEKEE (reference sequence). The CDR3 region has the DNA TGTGCCAGCAGCCCGGGACAGGGGGCTGGGGGGACCAACCTCTATGGCTACACCTTC. This codes for CASSPGQGAGGTNLYGYTF.

The chain employs TRBV11-1 and TRBJ2-7; 9 nucleotides agree with TRBD1. CDR3 length equals 16 residues. CDR1 and CDR2 from the germline V gene are SGHAT and FQDESV (reference sequence). V shed 1 base, J shed 4 bases, and the junction held 8 bases outside the gene matches. CDR3 in amino acids: CASSLGGGQGRYEQYF. The CDR3 region has the DNA TGTGCCAGCAGCTTAGGTGGTGGACAGGGGCGATACGAGCAGTACTTC.

V is TRBV6-5 and J is TRBJ1-2; 7 bases map to TRBD1. The CDR3 totals 14 residues. CDR1 is MNHEY, CDR2 SVGAGI, per germline. Trimming at V came to 5 bases and at J to 4 bases, leaving 7 bases not matched to a gene. In nucleotides, the CDR3 is TGTGCCAGCAGTAACGGACAGGCCGTCTATGGCTACACCTTC. Protein product: CASSNGQAVYGYTF.

The chain recombines TRBV12-2 with TRBJ2-3; the table names TRBD1, a call not compared with the DNA. TRBV12-2 is deemed a pseudogene. The CDR3 contains 15 residues. The CDR3: CASRFWRGHTDTQYF. In nucleotides, the CDR3 is TGTGCAAGTCGCTTCTGGAGGGGGCACACAGATACGCAGTATTTT.

This clone appeared a single time. This chain joins TRBV5-6 and TRBJ1-5, with D hard to call. This CDR3 is built from 12 residues. V lost 3 bases to trimming and J lost 7 bases, with 8 bases between them. CDR1 and CDR2 from the germline V gene are SGHDT and YYEEEE. The CDR3 sequence: CASSYTGQPQHF. DNA of the CDR3: TGTGCCAGCAGCTACACGGGGCAGCCCCAGCATTTT.

The chain carries TRBV5-4 and TRBJ2-2, with D possibly TRBD1 on 6 matching bases. CDR1 and CDR2 from the germline V gene are SGHNT and YYREEE (reference sequence). The V gene lost 4 bases and the J gene lost 5 bases, with 18 bases spanning the gap. The CDR3 consists of 16 residues. CDR3 coding DNA: TGTGCCAGCAGCCGGAAACTACAGGGATGGACCGGGGAGCTGTTTTTT. The encoded protein is CASSRKLQGWTGELFF. Full variable domain (outside the CDR3, taken from reference TRBV5-4 and TRBJ2-2): ETGVTQSPTHLIKTRGQQVTLRCSSQSGHNTVSWYQQALGQGPQFIFQYYREEENGRGNFPPRFSGLQFPNYSSELNVNALELDDSALYLCASSRKLQGWTGELFFGEGSRLTVL.

The rearrangement links TRBV2 to TRBJ1-1; possibly TRBD1 for D (5 bases). The germline V gene has CDR1 SNHLY and CDR2 FYNNEI. V was cut by 1 base and J by 5 bases, with 11 bases left in between. The CDR3 spans 14 residues. Here the CDR3 DNA reads TGTGCCAGCAGTGAAGGACAGCCAACAACTGAAGCTTTCTTT. It yields the protein CASSEGQPTTEAFF.

The chain combines TRBV7-2 with TRBJ2-2; D possibly corresponds to TRBD2 (5 bases). Germline CDR1 and CDR2: SGHTA and FQGNSA. The CDR3 length is 15 residues. Trimming shortened V by 3 bases and J by 3 bases, and 11 bases separated the two germline ends. This CDR3 reads CASSLGVAYTGELFF. The CDR3 nucleotides are TGTGCCAGCAGCTTGGGAGTAGCGTACACCGGGGAGCTGTTTTTT.

The chain recombines TRBV19 with TRBJ2-4, with a weak D call TRBD1 (5 bases). Germline V gives CDR1 LNHDA, CDR2 SQIVND (reference sequence). The germline V and J ends were trimmed by 5 bases and 0 bases, with 20 bases remaining between them. This CDR3 has 18 amino acids. The DNA for the CDR3 is TGTGCCAGTAGTGTCCACTTGACAGTCAAATTAGCCAAAAACATTCAGTACTTC. It yields the protein CASSVHLTVKLAKNIQYF.

CDR3 nucleotides: TGTGCCAGCAGCTTAGAAGACAGGGGAAGTTACACCTTC. Translated: CASSLEDRGSYTF. The gene calls are TRBV7-8 and TRBJ1-2; 8 bases align to TRBD1. The CDR3 runs to 13 residues. CDR1 is SGHVS, CDR2 FQNEAQ, per germline. V lost 1 base, J lost 11 bases, and 6 bases stayed unmatched.

This clone has more than one count but fewer than ten. The chain combines TRBV28 with TRBJ2-7; no clear D gene. V was pared by 4 bases and J by 7 bases, with 8 bases between. The CDR3 totals 11 residues. Looked up from germline, CDR1 is MDHEN and CDR2 is SYDVKM. In nucleotides, the CDR3 is TGTGCCAGCAGTTATGCGAGGGAGCAGTACTTC. Translation gives CASSYAREQYF.

The gene calls are TRBV7-2 and TRBJ1-2; D gene unclear. V was clipped by 0 bases and J by 3 bases, with 11 bases between them. CDR3 length equals 15 residues. Looked up from germline, CDR1 is SGHTA and CDR2 is FQGNSA. In DNA, the CDR3 is TGTGCCAGCAGCTTAGCGGGCAAGGCGTACTATGGCTACACCTTC. It is translated as CASSLAGKAYYGYTF.

The chain combines TRBV7-9 with TRBJ1-3; D remains unclear. The CDR3 has 16 amino acids. V was shortened by 3 bases and J by 2 bases, with 14 bases between the two germline ends. CDR1 is SEHNR and CDR2 is FQNEAQ in the germline V gene (reference sequence). CDR3 sequence: CASSLGSPGTGNTIYF. DNA of the CDR3: TGTGCCAGCAGCTTGGGGTCTCCCGGGACTGGAAACACCATATATTTT.

The V call is TRBV19, the J call TRBJ1-2; 7 nucleotides agree with TRBD1. CDR3 size: 13 residues. The junction had 3 bases not matched to a gene; V was cut back by 6 bases and J by 2 bases. The germline CDR1 and CDR2 sequences are LNHDA and SQIVND (reference sequence). The CDR3 loop is CASRADRNYGYTF. The CDR3 DNA sequence: TGTGCCAGTAGGGCGGACAGGAACTATGGCTACACCTTC. Looking up the rest from reference TRBV19 and TRBJ1-2 gives the full variable domain: DGGITQSPKYLFRKEGQNVTLSCEQNLNHDAMYWYRQDPGQGLRLIYYSQIVNDFQKGDIAEGYSVSREKKESFPLTVTSAQKNPTAFYLCASRADRNYGYTFGSGTRLTVV.

This sequence joins TRBV24-1 and TRBJ2-2; TRBD1 is a possible D gene (6 bases). CDR1 is KGHDR and CDR2 is SFDVKD in the germline V gene. V was cut by 1 base and J by 2 bases, with 7 bases left in between. The CDR3 consists of 15 residues. The CDR3, as DNA: TGTGCCACCAGTGATTTACAGGGTAACACCGGGGAGCTGTTTTTT. Amino acid sequence: CATSDLQGNTGELFF.

The rearrangement uses TRBV5-1 and TRBJ1-2, with 10 nucleotides matching TRBD1. Germline loops: CDR1 SGHRS, CDR2 YFSETQ. There are 14 residues in the CDR3. Losses at the gene ends were 4 bases for V and 8 bases for J; bases not matched to a gene: 8. CDR3 nucleotides: TGCGCCAGCAGCCCCACGGGACAGGGGTTGGGCTACACCTTC. As protein: CASSPTGQGLGYTF.

The CDR3, as DNA: TGTGCCAGCAGGGGCCGGGAGACCCAGTACTTC. It specifies CASRGRETQYF. The gene calls are TRBV12-3 or TRBV12-4 and TRBJ2-5; no clear D gene. The CDR3 extends over 11 amino acids. V was trimmed by 6 bases and J by 5 bases, leaving 7 bases between them.

This chain connects TRBV19 to TRBJ2-1, with 15 bases matching TRBD2. J was trimmed by 10 bases and V by 6 bases; bases with no gene match: 4. The CDR3 covers 14 residues. The germline V gene has CDR1 LNHDA and CDR2 SQIVND (reference sequence). CDR3 DNA sequence: TGTGCCAGTAGCGGACTAGCGGGGGGGCTGGAGCAGTTCTTC. Protein product: CASSGLAGGLEQFF.

CDR3 nucleotides: TGTGCCAGCAGCCTTTACCCTACGACAGGGCTGGATTATGGCTACACCTTC. Translated, it gives CASSLYPTTGLDYGYTF. This chain connects TRBV7-9 to TRBJ1-2; 7 nucleotides agree with TRBD1. This CDR3 is 17 amino acids long. Unmatched junction bases numbered 17, after V lost 5 bases and J lost 5 bases. The germline CDR1 and CDR2 sequences are SEHNR and FQNEAQ (reference sequence).